These 29 T cell receptor beta chains were sequenced from one sample in a study of blood T cell repertoires in COVID-19. The method was immunoSEQ multiplex PCR; TCRdb's version includes in-frame clones alone and lacks a portion of them. There are about 380,000 clones in the sample; approximately 90% occur only once, and 1.2% lies in the top ten. Sequencing used PBMCs or T cells enriched from blood (not recorded which). The source of these receptors is a woman aged 18-29 years who had recovered from COVID-19.

V usage is TRBV5-1 and J usage is TRBJ1-1; TRBD1 aligns across 8 bases. CDR1 is SGHRS, CDR2 YFSETQ, per germline. V trimming: 4 bases; J trimming: 5 bases; junction bases outside the gene matches: 10. The CDR3 has 15 amino acids. CDR3 DNA sequence: TGCGCCAGCAGCGTCGGGACAGGCCCAGGGACTGAAGCTTTCTTT. Translating it yields CASSVGTGPGTEAFF. The whole variable domain, filled in from reference TRBV5-1 and TRBJ1-1, reads KAGVTQTPRYLIKTRGQQVTLSCSPISGHRSVSWYQQTPGQGLQFLFEYFSETQRNKGNFPGRFSGRQFSNSRSEMNVSTLELGDSALYLCASSVGTGPGTEAFFGQGTRLTVV.

The chain joins TRBV7-8 to TRBJ2-3; TRBD2 matches 12 bases. CDR3 size: 16 residues. The germline V gene has CDR1 SGHVS and CDR2 FQNEAQ. After removal of 4 bases from V and 3 bases from J, the junction contained 5 bases not matched to a gene. CDR3 residues: CASSSQLAGGTDTQYF. DNA for the CDR3: TGTGCCAGCAGCTCGCAACTAGCGGGGGGAACAGATACGCAGTATTTT.

V is TRBV4-1 and J is TRBJ1-6, with D tentatively TRBD1 (6 bases). This CDR3 contains 14 residues. V lost 1 base to trimming and J lost 10 bases, with 11 bases between them. Germline V gene lookup returns CDR1 MGHRA and CDR2 YSYEKL. The CDR3 protein is CASSQADRSSPLHF. CDR3 coding DNA: TGCGCCAGCAGCCAAGCGGACAGATCCTCACCCCTCCACTTT.

This clone was detected only once. V gene TRBV12-5 combines with J gene TRBJ1-2, with 7 bases lining up with TRBD1. Per the germline V gene, CDR1 is LGHNT and CDR2 is FRNRAP. This CDR3 has 15 amino acids. Unmatched junction bases numbered 7, after V lost 1 base and J lost 5 bases. CDR3 in amino acids: CASGLGGTDGYGYTF. As DNA, the CDR3 is TGTGCTAGTGGTTTGGGGGGGACAGATGGATATGGCTACACCTTC. The full variable domain, completed using reference TRBV12-5 and TRBJ1-2, is DARVTQTPRHKVTEMGQEVTMRCQPILGHNTVFWYRQTMMQGLELLAYFRNRAPLDDSGMPKDRFSAEMPDATLATLKIQPSEPRDSAVYFCASGLGGTDGYGYTFGSGTRLTVV.

V is TRBV21-1 and J is TRBJ1-1; TRBD1 reflects the table's D call only, with no check against the DNA. TRBV21-1 is a known pseudogene. The CDR3 runs 14 residues. CDR3 in amino acids: CASSKTRSGAEAFF. The CDR3 DNA reads as TGTGCCAGCAGCAAAACAAGGTCAGGGGCTGAAGCTTTCTTT.

In its sample, this clone was seen once. V is TRBV10-3 and J is TRBJ1-5; no clear D. Germline loops: CDR1 ENHRY, CDR2 SYGVKD. The V and J ends lost 3 bases and 4 bases respectively, with 10 bases between them. The CDR3 loop spans 14 amino acids. The CDR3 loop reads CAISEGGVNQPQHF. The CDR3 DNA is TGTGCCATCAGTGAAGGCGGGGTAAATCAGCCCCAGCATTTT.

The chain has TRBV6-5 and TRBJ1-6, with 7 bases lining up with TRBD1. Germline V gene data show CDR1 as MNHEY and CDR2 as SVGAGI. CDR3 length: 15 amino acids. J gave up 2 bases and V 6 bases, and 4 bases lay outside the gene matches. The DNA of the CDR3 is TGTGCCAGCAGACAGACAGGGACCTATAATTCACCCCTCCACTTT. The encoded protein is CASRQTGTYNSPLHF.

J is TRBJ2-3 and V is TRBV5-1, with TRBD1 as a possible D gene (6 bases). CDR1 SGHRS and CDR2 YFSETQ come from the germline V gene. Trimming removed 5 bases from V and 5 bases from J, with 12 bases in between. The CDR3 consists of 13 residues. CDR3: CASRQGSGDTQYF. In nucleotides, the CDR3 is TGCGCCAGCAGGCAGGGGTCCGGAGATACGCAGTATTTT.

The chain has TRBV11-2 and TRBJ2-7; D is possibly TRBD1 (6 bases). V was shortened by 5 bases and J by 4 bases, with 15 bases between the two germline ends. CDR1 is SGHAT and CDR2 is FQNNGV in the germline V gene. The CDR3 totals 14 residues. Here the CDR3 reads CASSSRPGEYEQYF. The CDR3 region has the DNA TGTGCCAGCAGCAGCAGACCAGGGGAGTACGAGCAGTACTTC.

This clone was seen a handful of times. The chain carries TRBV11-2 and TRBJ1-2; D unresolved. Trimming left V 5 bases short and J 0 bases short, with 13 bases between. The CDR3 extends over 15 amino acids. CDR1 is SGHAT and CDR2 is FQNNGV in the germline V gene. CDR3 in DNA: TGTGCCAGCAGCGAACAGCTCCCCTCTAACTATGGCTACACCTTC. Its protein is CASSEQLPSNYGYTF.

DNA for the CDR3: TGTGCCAGCAGCCCCAGGGGAAACGGGGAGCTGTTTTTT. Protein product: CASSPRGNGELFF. V is TRBV11-2 and J is TRBJ2-2; TRBD1 might be the D (6 bases). V was cut by 5 bases and J by 7 bases, with 11 bases left in between. This CDR3 region has 13 residues. Germline CDR1 reads SGHAT; CDR2 reads FQNNGV.

The gene calls are TRBV12-5 and TRBJ1-1; 7 nucleotides agree with TRBD1. J lost 6 bases, V lost 2 bases, and 6 bases had no gene match. This CDR3 is 14 amino acids long. The germline V gene encodes CDR1 LGHNT and CDR2 FRNRAP. CDR3 bases: TGTGCTAGTGGTTTGACAACAGGGACAGCTGAAGCTTTCTTT. Protein sequence: CASGLTTGTAEAFF.

The chain recombines TRBV9 with TRBJ1-1; 11 nucleotides agree with TRBD1. Per germline, CDR1 SGDLS and CDR2 YYNGEE. J lost 5 bases, V lost 2 bases, and 8 bases had no gene match. The CDR3 consists of 16 residues. CDR3: CASSVESGTGGTEAFF. The CDR3 nucleotides are TGTGCCAGCAGCGTCGAGTCCGGGACAGGGGGGACTGAAGCTTTCTTT.

The V gene is TRBV6-5, the J gene TRBJ1-2; D perhaps matches TRBD1 (5 bases). The CDR3 has 14 amino acids. Germline CDR1 reads MNHEY; CDR2 reads SVGAGI. V was clipped by 6 bases and J by 8 bases, with 19 bases between them. The CDR3 protein is CASSLRLGAGGYTF. The DNA of the CDR3 is TGTGCCAGCAGCCTCCGGTTAGGGGCGGGGGGCTACACCTTC.

The CDR3 sequence is CAWSTQGAGGYTF. The CDR3 DNA follows: TGTGCCTGGAGTACCCAGGGGGCTGGAGGCTACACCTTC. The chain uses TRBV30 and TRBJ1-2; 8 nucleotides agree with TRBD1. There are 13 residues in the CDR3. Trimming at V came to 2 bases and at J to 8 bases, leaving 7 bases not matched to a gene. Germline V gene data show CDR1 as GTSNPN and CDR2 as SVGIG (reference sequence).

The chain couples TRBV9 to TRBJ2-7; D may be TRBD2 (7 bases). CDR1 is SGDLS, CDR2 YYNGEE, per germline. Trimming removed 7 bases from V and 5 bases from J, with 19 bases in between. The CDR3 is made up of 14 amino acids. CDR3 DNA: TGTGCCAGCGCCAGAGGGGGGGTGGGAAACGAGCAGTACTTC. This encodes CASARGGVGNEQYF.

This chain connects TRBV7-3 to TRBJ2-1; 10 bases agree with TRBD1. Germline CDR1 and CDR2: SGHTA and FQGTGA. V trimming: 5 bases; J trimming: 5 bases; junction bases outside the gene matches: 3. The CDR3 covers 14 residues. CDR3 nucleotide sequence: TGTGCCAGCAGCCTCGGGACAGGGGACAATGAGCAGTTCTTC. It is translated as CASSLGTGDNEQFF. Supplemented by reference TRBV7-3 and TRBJ2-1, the full variable domain reads GAGVSQTPSNKVTEKGKYVELRCDPISGHTALYWYRQSLGQGPEFLIYFQGTGAADDSGLPNDRFFAVRPEGSVSTLKIQRTERGDSAVYLCASSLGTGDNEQFFGPGTRLTVL.

This clone was recorded once. This chain joins TRBV5-6 and TRBJ1-5; maybe TRBD1 (6 bases). CDR1 and CDR2 from the germline V gene are SGHDT and YYEEEE. V lost 4 bases to trimming and J lost 2 bases, with 10 bases between them. This CDR3 is 14 amino acids long. The CDR3 region is CASSPKGGNQPQHF. CDR3 coding DNA: TGTGCCAGCAGCCCGAAGGGGGGCAATCAGCCCCAGCATTTT. Drawing the rest from reference TRBV5-6 and TRBJ1-5, the complete variable domain is DAGVTQSPTHLIKTRGQQVTLRCSPKSGHDTVSWYQQALGQGPQFIFQYYEEEERQRGNFPDRFSGHQFPNYSSELNVNALLLGDSALYLCASSPKGGNQPQHFGDGTRLSIL.

The chain recombines TRBV28 with TRBJ1-5, with 10 bases aligning to TRBD1. The CDR3 length is 16 residues. The V gene end was trimmed by 6 bases and the J gene end by 1 base; junction bases not matched to a gene: 6. The V gene's germline CDR1 is MDHEN and CDR2 SYDVKM. DNA for the CDR3: TGTGCCAGCAGCTCGACAGGGGGCGCAAGCAATCAGCCCCAGCATTTT. It translates to CASSSTGGASNQPQHF.

This clone has only a few counts. The CDR3, as DNA: TGTGCCAGCAGTTACGGCAGGGGGTCACCCCTCCACTTT. Its protein product is CASSYGRGSPLHF. The chain has TRBV6-5 and TRBJ1-6; 7 bases align to TRBD1. With 2 bases clipped from V and 10 bases from J, the junction kept 2 bases outside the gene matches. CDR1 and CDR2 from the germline V gene are MNHEY and SVGAGI. The CDR3 contains 13 residues.

This clone came up once. The rearrangement joins TRBV19 to TRBJ1-5, with TRBD1 matching 7 bases. Germline V gene lookup returns CDR1 LNHDA and CDR2 SQIVND (reference sequence). The CDR3 runs to 14 residues. J gave up 4 bases and V 5 bases, and 5 bases lay outside the gene matches. The CDR3 coding sequence is TGTGCCAGTAGTGAGACAGGGTATAATCAGCCCCAGCATTTT. Amino acids: CASSETGYNQPQHF.

V usage is TRBV7-9 and J usage is TRBJ1-3, with 7 bases identical to TRBD1. J was trimmed by 2 bases and V by 0 bases; bases with no gene match: 10. The CDR3 loop spans 18 amino acids. CDR1 is SEHNR, CDR2 FQNEAQ, per germline (reference sequence). CDR3 bases: TGTGCCAGCAGCTTAGCCGACCCCTCCGGGACAGCTGGAAACACCATATATTTT. Protein product: CASSLADPSGTAGNTIYF.

The CDR3 bases are TGTGCCAGCAGCCAAGCAGGCTCTGGAAACACCATATATTTT. Protein: CASSQAGSGNTIYF. V and J are TRBV3-1 (or the pseudogene TRBV3-2) and TRBJ1-3; D not certain. The germline gives CDR1 LGHDT, CDR2 YNNKEL (reference sequence). V gave up 1 base and J gave up 0 bases, with 4 bases separating them. This CDR3 is 14 amino acids long.

The chain links TRBV11-2 to TRBJ2-7, with 7 bases identical to TRBD1. Per the germline V gene, CDR1 is SGHAT and CDR2 is FQNNGV. With 7 bases clipped from V and 3 bases from J, the junction kept 9 bases outside the gene matches. This CDR3 has 14 amino acids. The CDR3 spells CASTGITGDYEQYF. The CDR3 nucleotides are TGTGCCAGCACCGGAATCACAGGGGACTACGAGCAGTACTTC.

This chain connects TRBV11-2 to TRBJ1-6, with 7 bases matching TRBD1. J was trimmed by 7 bases and V by 6 bases; bases with no gene match: 12. The CDR3 is 16 residues long. CDR1 is SGHAT, CDR2 FQNNGV, per germline. CDR3 nucleotide sequence: TGTGCCAGCAGTCTAAACGAAGGGGGCGCGAATTCACCCCTCCACTTT. This sequence encodes CASSLNEGGANSPLHF.

The CDR3 DNA reads TGTGCCAGCAGTCCCGGGGGGGCGAGTGGCTACACCTTC. It yields the protein CASSPGGASGYTF. This chain uses TRBV28 with TRBJ1-2; TRBD1 might be the D (6 bases). This CDR3 region has 13 residues. Germline V gives CDR1 MDHEN, CDR2 SYDVKM. The V and J ends lost 5 bases and 7 bases respectively, with 14 bases between them.

Points on this clone: An end of the junction does not agree with germline; a read error may underlie this. The rearrangement links TRBV3-1 (or the pseudogene TRBV3-2) to TRBJ1-1, with 7 bases matching TRBD1. Germline CDR1 reads LGHDT; CDR2 reads YNNKEL (reference sequence). The CDR3 has 11 residues. CDR3 amino acids: CASSHDRVRRF. CDR3 coding DNA: TGTGCCAGCAGCCACGACAGGGTAAGGCGCTTT.

The chain has TRBV7-9 and TRBJ1-3; 7 bases agree with TRBD1. The V segment lost 4 bases and the J segment 3 bases; nucleotides outside the gene matches: 3. The CDR3 totals 14 residues. Germline V gene data show CDR1 as SEHNR and CDR2 as FQNEAQ (reference sequence). The CDR3 protein is CASSSWDSGNTIYF. The CDR3, as DNA: TGTGCCAGCAGCTCGTGGGACAGTGGAAACACCATATATTTT.

The chain combines TRBV30 with TRBJ1-2; 8 positions match TRBD1. CDR1 is GTSNPN and CDR2 is SVGIG in the germline V gene (reference sequence). Unmatched junction bases numbered 12, after V lost 4 bases and J lost 5 bases. The CDR3 sequence is 15 residues long. Written as DNA, the CDR3 is TGTGCCTGGACCTCGACTTTGACAGGGGTTTATGGCTACACCTTC. It encodes CAWTSTLTGVYGYTF. Full variable domain (outside the CDR3, taken from reference TRBV30 and TRBJ1-2): SQTIHQWPATLVQPVGSPLSLECTVEGTSNPNLYWYRQAAGRGLQLLFYSVGIGQISSEVPQNLSASRPQDRQFILSSKKLLLSDSGFYLCAWTSTLTGVYGYTFGSGTRLTVV.